Listed below are T cell receptor beta chains from one sample, sequenced in a study of metastatic and nonmetastatic thyroid tumors. TCRdb re-called the PCR reads with MiXCR. This sample has some 22,000 clones, with 20% to 25% found just once. Source material: blood. The source is a male donor with papillary thyroid cancer or a benign thyroid nodule (not recorded which). Some clones in this sample may be carry-over from other donors' samples. CDR3s include the opening cysteine and the closing phenylalanine or tryptophan. A D gene is named only where the DNA matches it firmly. Clone size is not always given. Where it is, it says once, few, many or a class for expanded clones.

clone_size: many; j_call: TRBJ1-2; v_call: TRBV5-6; d_call: NA; cdr3_nt: TGTGCCAGCAGCTTGACGGCGGGTTCATCATCCTATGGCTACACCTTC; cdr3_aa: CASSLTAGSSSYGYTF
clone_size: medium-sized; j_call: TRBJ2-1; v_call: TRBV5-1; d_call: TRBD1; cdr3_nt: TGCGCCAGCAGCCTTGGACAGGGGCACAATGAGCAGTTCTTC; cdr3_aa: CASSLGQGHNEQFF
clone_size: many; j_call: TRBJ1-4; v_call: TRBV5-1; d_call: NA; cdr3_nt: TGCGCCAGCAGCTTGGGGACTGGTGAAAAACTGTTTTTT; cdr3_aa: CASSLGTGEKLFF
clone_size: NA; j_call: TRBJ1-5; v_call: TRBV27; d_call: TRBD1; cdr3_nt: TGTGCCAGCGGGTGGAAAACAGGGGGCAATCAGCCCCAGCATTTT; cdr3_aa: CASGWKTGGNQPQHF
clone_size: few; j_call: TRBJ1-1; v_call: TRBV2; d_call: NA; cdr3_nt: TGTGCCAGCAGTACGACATGGGGCAACACTGAAGCTTTCTTT; cdr3_aa: CASSTTWGNTEAFF
clone_size: NA; j_call: TRBJ2-1; v_call: TRBV5-1; d_call: TRBD1; cdr3_nt: TGCGCCAGCAGCCTAGGGACAGGGGGCTCCTACAATGAGCAGTTCTTC; cdr3_aa: CASSLGTGGSYNEQFF
clone_size: once; j_call: TRBJ2-7; v_call: TRBV11-2; d_call: NA; cdr3_nt: TGTGCCAGCAGCTTCCACGACTACGAGCAGTACTTC; cdr3_aa: CASSFHDYEQYF
clone_size: few; j_call: TRBJ2-1; v_call: TRBV19; d_call: NA; cdr3_nt: TGTGCCAGTAGTATTAGCCTAGGAAGTGAGCAGTTCTTC; cdr3_aa: CASSISLGSEQFF
clone_size: NA; j_call: TRBJ2-6; v_call: TRBV20-1; d_call: NA; cdr3_nt: TGCAGTGCTAGAGTGGGCCTCGAAGCTGGGGCCAACGTCCTGACTTTC; cdr3_aa: CSARVGLEAGANVLTF
clone_size: medium-sized; j_call: TRBJ2-7; v_call: TRBV4-3; d_call: TRBD1; cdr3_nt: TGCGCCAGCAGCCAAGTAGGGACAGGGCACCACGAGCAGTACTTC; cdr3_aa: CASSQVGTGHHEQYF
clone_size: NA; j_call: TRBJ2-3; v_call: TRBV20-1; d_call: TRBD2; cdr3_nt: TGCAGTGCTAGTCTCCGGACTAGCGGGAGTACAGATACGCAGTATTTT; cdr3_aa: CSASLRTSGSTDTQYF
clone_size: NA; j_call: TRBJ2-7; v_call: TRBV30; d_call: NA; cdr3_nt: TGTGCCTGGAGTGTACTGGTCAGTACGGCCGAGCAGTACTTC; cdr3_aa: CAWSVLVSTAEQYF
clone_size: many; j_call: TRBJ2-5; v_call: TRBV18; d_call: TRBD2; cdr3_nt: TGTGCCAGCTCACCAAGGACTAGCGGGAGGGGAGAGACCCAGTACTTC; cdr3_aa: CASSPRTSGRGETQYF
clone_size: many; j_call: TRBJ1-5; v_call: TRBV28; d_call: NA; cdr3_nt: TGTGCCAGCAGTTCTTTAACGTATCAGCCCCAGCATTTT; cdr3_aa: CASSSLTYQPQHF
clone_size: medium-sized; j_call: TRBJ1-1; v_call: TRBV20-1; d_call: NA; cdr3_nt: TGCAGTGCTAGAGTAATCCAACGGGAGGGAGAAGCTTTCTTT; cdr3_aa: CSARVIQREGEAFF
clone_size: NA; j_call: TRBJ2-3; v_call: TRBV6-1; d_call: TRBD2; cdr3_nt: TGTGCCACCAGCGGGAGGGCCGGGGGCACAGATACGCAGTATTTT; cdr3_aa: CATSGRAGGTDTQYF
clone_size: many; j_call: TRBJ2-7; v_call: TRBV5-1; d_call: TRBD1; cdr3_nt: TGCGCCAGCAGCTCGGGCACGACAGGGGACGAGCAGTACTTC; cdr3_aa: CASSSGTTGDEQYF
clone_size: NA; j_call: TRBJ2-5; v_call: TRBV11-1; d_call: NA; cdr3_nt: TGTGCCAGCAGCCCCGGAAGTTCCCAAGAGACCCAGTACTTC; cdr3_aa: CASSPGSSQETQYF
clone_size: many; j_call: TRBJ2-5; v_call: TRBV10-3; d_call: NA; cdr3_nt: TGTGCCATCAGCCAGGGGTGGGAGACCCAGTACTTC; cdr3_aa: CAISQGWETQYF
clone_size: medium-sized; j_call: TRBJ2-1; v_call: TRBV6-1; d_call: NA; cdr3_nt: TGTGCCAGCAGCCCTTACAATGAGCAGTTCTTC; cdr3_aa: CASSPYNEQFF
clone_size: NA; j_call: TRBJ2-3; v_call: TRBV6-5; d_call: NA; cdr3_nt: TGTGCCAGCAGTCACGACAGGTCAGATACGCAGTATTTT; cdr3_aa: CASSHDRSDTQYF
clone_size: many; j_call: TRBJ1-2; v_call: TRBV5-1; d_call: NA; cdr3_nt: TGCGCCAGCAGCTTGAGCGGGTCAAGCGGTGGCTACACCTTC; cdr3_aa: CASSLSGSSGGYTF
clone_size: many; j_call: TRBJ2-3; v_call: TRBV2; d_call: NA; cdr3_nt: TGTGCCAGCAGGGGGACAAGCACAGATACGCAGTATTTT; cdr3_aa: CASRGTSTDTQYF
clone_size: many; j_call: TRBJ2-3; v_call: TRBV5-1; d_call: NA; cdr3_nt: TGCGCCAGCAGCTTCGAGCCCCTAGTACGGGCAGATACGCAGTATTTT; cdr3_aa: CASSFEPLVRADTQYF
clone_size: many; j_call: TRBJ2-1; v_call: TRBV7-9; d_call: TRBD2; cdr3_nt: TGTGCCAGCAGCCCCCGGACTAGCAGCTCCTACAATGAGCAGTTCTTC; cdr3_aa: CASSPRTSSSYNEQFF
clone_size: many; j_call: TRBJ1-1; v_call: TRBV5-1; d_call: NA; cdr3_nt: TGCGCCAGCAGCTTGGCAGGGAGAAGCGTAGCTTTCTTT; cdr3_aa: CASSLAGRSVAFF
clone_size: many; j_call: TRBJ1-6; v_call: TRBV3-1; d_call: TRBD1; cdr3_nt: TGTGCCAGCAGCCAAGGTCCAGGGGGGGTACATTCACCCCTCCACTTT; cdr3_aa: CASSQGPGGVHSPLHF
clone_size: many; j_call: TRBJ1-4; v_call: TRBV7-9; d_call: TRBD1; cdr3_nt: TGTGCCAGCAGCTTCGGGACAGGGTTTGAAAAACTGTTTTTT; cdr3_aa: CASSFGTGFEKLFF
clone_size: many; j_call: TRBJ1-5; v_call: TRBV28; d_call: NA; cdr3_nt: TGTGCCAGCAGTTTTTCGGTATCGCCCCAGCATTTT; cdr3_aa: CASSFSVSPQHF
clone_size: many; j_call: TRBJ2-5; v_call: TRBV11-2; d_call: TRBD1; cdr3_nt: TGTGCCAGCAGCTTATCAGCGACAGGGGGTCGGCAGACCCAGTACTTC; cdr3_aa: CASSLSATGGRQTQYF
clone_size: many; j_call: TRBJ2-7; v_call: TRBV27; d_call: TRBD1; cdr3_nt: TGTGCCAGCAGTTGGGAAAGATCAGACGGGACAGGGAGAACCTACGAGCAGTACTTC; cdr3_aa: CASSWERSDGTGRTYEQYF
clone_size: many; j_call: TRBJ2-7; v_call: TRBV7-8; d_call: NA; cdr3_nt: TGTGCCAGCAGCAAAGGGCTGGCCTGGGGATCCTACGAGCAGTACTTC; cdr3_aa: CASSKGLAWGSYEQYF
clone_size: few; j_call: TRBJ1-4; v_call: TRBV2; d_call: NA; cdr3_nt: TGTGCCAGCAGTGGGGACACCTCAACTAATGAAAAACTGTTTTTT; cdr3_aa: CASSGDTSTNEKLFF
clone_size: NA; j_call: TRBJ2-1; v_call: TRBV30; d_call: NA; cdr3_nt: TGTTCCGCCAGGGGAAGGTACAATGAGCAGTTCTTC; cdr3_aa: CSARGRYNEQFF
clone_size: few; j_call: TRBJ2-5; v_call: TRBV12-5; d_call: NA; cdr3_nt: TGTGCTAGTGGTTTGGGTCCCCAAGAGACCCAGTACTTC; cdr3_aa: CASGLGPQETQYF
clone_size: NA; j_call: TRBJ2-7; v_call: TRBV5-6; d_call: TRBD1; cdr3_nt: TGTGCCAGCAGCTCGTACAGGGGGTCCCCCTACGAGCAGTACTTC; cdr3_aa: CASSSYRGSPYEQYF
clone_size: few; j_call: TRBJ2-1; v_call: TRBV24-1; d_call: TRBD2; cdr3_nt: TGTGCCACCAGTGATTTCCGGACTAGCGGGTCCTACAATGAGCAGTTCTTC; cdr3_aa: CATSDFRTSGSYNEQFF
clone_size: many; j_call: TRBJ2-1; v_call: TRBV5-1; d_call: NA; cdr3_nt: TGCGCCAGCAGCCCTGGTGGGCTAGCGTCCACGTTCTACAATGAGCAGTTCTTC; cdr3_aa: CASSPGGLASTFYNEQFF
clone_size: medium-sized; j_call: TRBJ1-2; v_call: TRBV6-1; d_call: TRBD1; cdr3_nt: TGTGCCAGCAGTGTCGCAGGGGGTTACGGCTATGGCTACACCTTC; cdr3_aa: CASSVAGGYGYGYTF
clone_size: many; j_call: TRBJ1-3; v_call: TRBV5-5; d_call: NA; cdr3_nt: TGTGCCAGCAGCTTGGGTACAGGGTTGGGGGGAAACACCATATATTTT; cdr3_aa: CASSLGTGLGGNTIYF
clone_size: many; j_call: TRBJ2-5; v_call: TRBV30; d_call: NA; cdr3_nt: TGTGCCTGGAGGGGCAGCGTCCCGACCGAGACCCAGTACTTC; cdr3_aa: CAWRGSVPTETQYF
clone_size: many; j_call: TRBJ2-3; v_call: TRBV19; d_call: TRBD2; cdr3_nt: TGTGCCAGTAGTTCCGACCCCCCCGCGACTAGCGGGAGGAATACGCAGTATTTT; cdr3_aa: CASSSDPPATSGRNTQYF
clone_size: NA; j_call: TRBJ2-1; v_call: TRBV18; d_call: TRBD2; cdr3_nt: TGTGCCAGCACCCGAAATGGACTAGCGGGAGGGCTGTTCTTC; cdr3_aa: CASTRNGLAGGLFF
clone_size: medium-sized; j_call: TRBJ2-5; v_call: TRBV6-1; d_call: NA; cdr3_nt: TGTGCCAGCAGCAAGACCGAACCAGGGACCCAGTACTTC; cdr3_aa: CASSKTEPGTQYF
clone_size: medium-sized; j_call: TRBJ2-1; v_call: TRBV27; d_call: NA; cdr3_nt: TGTGCCAGCAGTCTGGGACTTACGAATGAGCAGTTCTTC; cdr3_aa: CASSLGLTNEQFF
clone_size: many; j_call: TRBJ2-1; v_call: TRBV6-1; d_call: NA; cdr3_nt: TGTGCCAGCAGGCGGGACAATGAGCAGTTCTTC; cdr3_aa: CASRRDNEQFF
clone_size: many; j_call: TRBJ1-1; v_call: TRBV7-2; d_call: NA; cdr3_nt: TGTGCCAGCAGCTTAGGGACGGTTGCCGCTGAAGCTTTCTTT; cdr3_aa: CASSLGTVAAEAFF
clone_size: many; j_call: TRBJ2-3; v_call: TRBV27; d_call: NA; cdr3_nt: TGTGCCAGCACGCAAGGGGGGAATACGCAGTATTTT; cdr3_aa: CASTQGGNTQYF
clone_size: NA; j_call: TRBJ2-3; v_call: TRBV5-5; d_call: TRBD2; cdr3_nt: TGTGCCAGCAGCTGGGGACTAGCGGGCACAGATACGCAGTATTTT; cdr3_aa: CASSWGLAGTDTQYF
clone_size: many; j_call: TRBJ2-5; v_call: TRBV5-1; d_call: NA; cdr3_nt: TGCGCCAGCAGCCCTTATGTCCAAGAGACCCAGTACTTC; cdr3_aa: CASSPYVQETQYF
clone_size: NA; j_call: TRBJ1-4; v_call: TRBV30; d_call: NA; cdr3_nt: TGTGCCTTCACAGGACCTACTAATGAAAAACTGTTTTTT; cdr3_aa: CAFTGPTNEKLFF
clone_size: NA; j_call: TRBJ2-3; v_call: TRBV5-1; d_call: NA; cdr3_nt: TGCGCCAGCAGCTTGCCCAGGAAAGGGGCTAGAACAGATACGCAGTATTTT; cdr3_aa: CASSLPRKGARTDTQYF
clone_size: NA; j_call: TRBJ2-5; v_call: TRBV12-3/TRBV12-4; d_call: NA; cdr3_nt: TGTGCCAGCAGTTCGACTATCGGGATGGCAGGAGAGACCCAGTACTTC; cdr3_aa: CASSSTIGMAGETQYF
clone_size: few; j_call: TRBJ2-1; v_call: TRBV27; d_call: TRBD2; cdr3_nt: TGTGCCAGCAGGTTAGCGGGATGGCCCTCCCACAATGAGCAGTTCTTC; cdr3_aa: CASRLAGWPSHNEQFF
clone_size: medium-sized; j_call: TRBJ2-1; v_call: TRBV6-2/TRBV6-3; d_call: NA; cdr3_nt: TGTGCCAGCAGTTTTAATAACAATGAGCAGTTCTTC; cdr3_aa: CASSFNNNEQFF
clone_size: NA; j_call: TRBJ1-5; v_call: TRBV6-5; d_call: NA; cdr3_nt: TGTGCCATCAGTTATTGGGAGGATCAGCCCCAGCATTTT; cdr3_aa: CAISYWEDQPQHF
clone_size: NA; j_call: TRBJ2-3; v_call: TRBV20-1; d_call: NA; cdr3_nt: TGCAGTGCTAGAGACCCGCTCTTCGGGTTAGGAGATACGCAGTATTTT; cdr3_aa: CSARDPLFGLGDTQYF
clone_size: many; j_call: TRBJ2-3; v_call: TRBV2; d_call: NA; cdr3_nt: TGTGCCAGCAGTGAGCAATTTTCCGGGGCAGATACGCAGTATTTT; cdr3_aa: CASSEQFSGADTQYF
clone_size: many; j_call: TRBJ1-5; v_call: TRBV2; d_call: NA; cdr3_nt: TGTGCCAGCAGCGCGACACACAATCAGCCCCAGCATTTT; cdr3_aa: CASSATHNQPQHF
clone_size: many; j_call: TRBJ1-2; v_call: TRBV6-4; d_call: NA; cdr3_nt: TGTGCCAGCAGGCTGGGACAAATGGAAGGCTACACCTTC; cdr3_aa: CASRLGQMEGYTF